The clone carrying this T cell receptor beta chain was found a few times. Germline V gene lookup returns CDR1 ENHRY and CDR2 SYGVKD. The V end lost 6 bases, the J end lost 5 bases, and 19 bases lay between the germline ends. This CDR3 region has 15 residues. The sample is drawn from a study of T cells in Graves' hyperthyroidism and ophthalmopathy. RNA transcripts were the template for amplifying TCR beta CDR3 regions. Researchers ran a first-round RT-PCR on the TCR CDR3 using the HTBI primer set. MiXCR, applied by TCRdb to the multiplex PCR reads, yields one record per CDR3 protein. The repertoire consists of roughly 200,000 distinct CDR3 sequences, with about 16% occurring once and the leading ten covering 35% to 50%. Diagnosis of hyperthyroidism was new in patients aged 18 to 65, and its duration was under 2 months.

J is TRBJ2-5 and V is TRBV10-3, with D possibly being TRBD1 (6 bases). The sequence was collected from a man aged 35-49 years with Graves' hyperthyroidism. The specimen was blood. CDR3: CAISRQDPDWETQYF. In DNA form, the CDR3 reads TGTGCCATCAGCCGACAGGACCCGGATTGGGAGACCCAGTACTTC.